The rows below give T cell receptor beta chains drawn from one sample of a study of human T cells and chemical hapten exposure. TCRdb ran MiXCR on the RACE reads and lists one entry per CDR3 protein. The sample holds just over 350,000 distinct CDR3 sequences, around 6% seen once. The specimen comprised whole blood, sampled in connection with sensitization to the hapten diphenylcyclopropenone (DPC). These receptors were collected from a woman aged 18-29 years with alopecia areata. Some clones in this sample may be carry-over from other donors' samples. CDR3s include the opening cysteine and the closing phenylalanine or tryptophan. A D gene is named only where the DNA matches it firmly. Size tells how often a clone was seen (once, few, many) or the class of an expanded clone, and some rows leave it out.

NA	NA	TRBV6-1	TRBJ2-2	14	CASSEAAGTGELFF	TGTGCCAGCAGTGAAGCGGCTGGCACCGGGGAGCTGTTTTTT
TRBD2	NA	TRBV6-1	TRBJ2-1	16	CASSMNVLAGLNEQFF	TGTGCCAGCAGTATGAACGTTCTAGCGGGGCTGAATGAGCAGTTCTTC
NA	many	TRBV5-1	TRBJ2-1	13	CASSLGLVGEQFF	TGCGCCAGCAGCTTGGGACTAGTTGGTGAGCAGTTCTTC
NA	many	TRBV27	TRBJ2-2	12	CASSFGAGELFF	TGTGCCAGCAGTTTCGGTGCCGGGGAGCTGTTTTTT
NA	NA	TRBV5-1	TRBJ1-1	16	CASSSGGGELYTEAFF	TGCGCCAGCAGCTCCGGGGGAGGGGAGTTGTACACTGAAGCTTTCTTT
NA	few	TRBV6-5	TRBJ1-1	14	CASSGGGRRTEAFF	TGTGCCAGCAGCGGAGGGGGGAGGAGGACTGAAGCTTTCTTT
NA	many	TRBV12-3/TRBV12-4	TRBJ1-1	18	CASSFDPPHDGDWAEAFF	TGTGCCAGCAGCTTTGACCCACCCCATGATGGGGATTGGGCTGAAGCTTTCTTT
NA	few	TRBV15	TRBJ2-5	14	CATSRPGLQETQYF	TGTGCCACCAGCAGACCCGGGCTCCAAGAGACCCAGTACTTC
NA	few	TRBV14	TRBJ1-2	14	CASSPRGEDYGYTF	TGTGCCAGCAGCCCAAGGGGAGAGGACTATGGCTACACCTTC
TRBD2	many	TRBV20-1	TRBJ2-3	14	CSARDSGGADTQYF	TGCAGTGCTAGAGATAGCGGGGGCGCAGATACGCAGTATTTT
NA	NA	TRBV11-3	TRBJ2-3	14	CASSFSGSTDTQYF	TGTGCCAGCAGCTTTTCGGGGAGCACAGATACGCAGTATTTT
NA	many	TRBV29-1	TRBJ1-1	13	CSVEARGDTEAFF	TGCAGCGTTGAAGCGAGGGGGGACACTGAAGCTTTCTTT
NA	many	TRBV9	TRBJ2-3	14	CASSPRGSTDTQYF	TGTGCCAGCAGCCCGCGGGGTAGCACAGATACGCAGTATTTT
NA	many	TRBV5-1	TRBJ2-5	15	CASSLTGTTQETQYF	TGCGCCAGCAGCTTGACAGGAACCACTCAAGAGACCCAGTACTTC
NA	many	TRBV5-1	TRBJ1-1	14	CASSLEGLNTEAFF	TGCGCCAGCAGCTTGGAGGGGTTGAACACTGAAGCTTTCTTT
NA	NA	TRBV6-2/TRBV6-3	TRBJ1-1	12	CASQTGNTEAFF	TGTGCCAGCCAAACAGGGAACACTGAAGCTTTCTTT
TRBD1	many	TRBV6-2/TRBV6-3	TRBJ2-6	20	CASSTSSGDRGGSGANVLTF	TGTGCCAGCAGCACGTCCTCTGGGGACAGGGGAGGCTCTGGGGCCAACGTCCTGACTTTC
NA	many	TRBV28	TRBJ2-7	12	CASRSSSVEQYF	TGTGCCAGCAGGTCCTCAAGTGTAGAGCAGTACTTC